Listed here is a single T cell receptor beta chain. Its antigen remains unknown. The data belong to a study of immune evolution from preneoplasia to lung adenocarcinoma. Study results and caveats: Later-stage lesions seemingly showed higher T cell density and diversity than normal lung. Top clone frequencies peaked in normal lung, apparently declining through invasive adenocarcinoma.

Resections took place in Japan or China from 2014 to 2017. Two lung cancer pathologists independently confirmed each histologic diagnosis. Assay: immunoSEQ multiplex PCR; the TCRdb copy retains only in-frame clones and omits some. The sample has approximately 4,200 clones, about four fifths seen once. The receptor was isolated from a person aged 70 to 85 with lung adenocarcinoma. Input material: FFPE adjacent normal lung tissue.

The CDR3 protein is CASSPSGSLNEQFF. CDR3 DNA: TGTGCCAGTAGCCCTAGCGGGAGTCTTAATGAGCAGTTCTTC. This chain uses TRBV19 with TRBJ2-1; 10 bases fit TRBD2. Germline CDR1 is LNHDA and CDR2 is SQIVND (reference sequence). The CDR3 runs to 14 residues. Unmatched junction bases numbered 6, after V lost 6 bases and J lost 7 bases.